This paragraph covers one TCR beta chain sequence. Its antigen is unknown. The record originates from a study of Ad26.COV2.S vaccination and SARS-CoV-2 variants. Study-wide context: The donor was enrolled in the Ad26.COV2.S arm of the COV1001 trial. In the study, Ad26.COV2.S was injected intramuscularly once, or twice 56 days apart. Findings of the study overall: Reported findings describe substantial breadth in spike-specific CD8+ and CD4+ T cell responses following vaccination.

V shed 4 bases, J shed 6 bases, and the junction held 3 bases outside the gene matches. The CDR3 contains 14 residues. Germline assignment: CDR1 SGHRS and CDR2 YFSETQ. Regarding treatment: roughly 19 received Ad26.COV2.S at low or high dose, single or two shots; about 5 received placebo; per-sample allocation not given. Day 63 after the first injection of vaccine or placebo was the sampling time. Assay used: immunoSEQ multiplex PCR; TCRdb lists only in-frame clones, some missing. The sample has about 430,000 clones; roughly 90% are singletons. The receptor was derived from a person aged 18-65 years who received the Ad26.COV2.S COVID-19 vaccine or a placebo. This rearrangement joins TRBV5-1 to TRBJ2-7, with TRBD2 matching over 14 bases. The sample here was peripheral blood, taken in a trial of Ad26.COV2.S vaccine versus placebo. The DNA for the CDR3 is TGCGCCAGCAGCGGTGGACTAGCGGGAGGCGAGCAGTACTTC. It translates to CASSGGLAGGEQYF.